The 23 T cell receptor beta chains in this list originate from one sample, sequenced in a study of CD8+CD57+ T cells in acquired aplastic anemia. TCR beta VDJ and CDR3 were profiled, and genomic DNA was the template. TCRdb independently ran MiXCR on the reads; one entry per CDR3 protein. The data show 150,000 to 200,000 distinct CDR3 sequences, around 66% seen once. What was sequenced was sorted CD4+, CD8+, or CD8+CD57+ T cells (not recorded which) from PBMCs. These receptors originate from a human donor with severe aplastic anemia or a healthy control (not recorded which).

V is TRBV11-1 and J is TRBJ2-4, with TRBD2 matching 14 bases. Germline V gene lookup returns CDR1 SGHAT and CDR2 FQDESV (reference sequence). The CDR3 sequence is 16 residues long. V lost 5 bases to trimming and J lost 7 bases; unmatched junction nucleotides: 7. The CDR3 sequence: CASSPTSGGAWNIQYF. Written as DNA, the CDR3 is TGTGCCAGCAGCCCGACTAGCGGGGGGGCCTGGAACATTCAGTACTTC.

The rearrangement links TRBV11-2 to TRBJ2-7; D may be TRBD2 (6 bases). The V gene's germline CDR1 is SGHAT and CDR2 FQNNGV. Deletions cut 0 bases from V and 3 bases from J, with 15 bases between. The CDR3 covers 16 residues. The CDR3 DNA reads as TGTGCCAGCAGCTTAGACTGGAGGGATCTCTACTACGAGCAGTACTTC. It yields the protein CASSLDWRDLYYEQYF.

There are a few counts of this clonotype. The CDR3 reads CSASRRGTSSNEQFF. For the CDR3, the DNA is TGCAGTGCTTCTCGTCGCGGGACTAGCAGCAATGAGCAGTTCTTC. The J gene is TRBJ2-1, the V gene TRBV20-1, with 9 bases identical to TRBD2. In germline, CDR1 is DFQATT, CDR2 SNEGSKA (reference sequence). The CDR3 has 15 amino acids. The V gene end was trimmed by 5 bases and the J gene end by 6 bases; junction bases not matched to a gene: 11.

This clonotype has just a few counts. The V gene is TRBV19, the J gene TRBJ2-7; D might be TRBD2 (6 bases). The germline V and J ends were trimmed by 1 base and 2 bases, with 9 bases remaining between them. Germline V lookup: CDR1 LNHDA, CDR2 SQIVND (reference sequence). The CDR3 spans 14 residues. The chain's CDR3 is CASSIGGGTYEQYF. CDR3 in DNA: TGTGCCAGTAGTATAGGCGGAGGGACCTACGAGCAGTACTTC.

The chain carries TRBV7-8 and TRBJ2-7; D is uncertain. Per germline, CDR1 SGHVS and CDR2 FQNEAQ. This CDR3 spans 16 amino acids. Trimming removed 3 bases at V and 7 bases at J, with 22 bases between. The CDR3 is CASSFAVQALTHEQYF. Written as DNA, the CDR3 is TGTGCCAGCAGCTTTGCGGTCCAGGCGCTTACCCATGAGCAGTACTTC.

J is TRBJ1-5 and V is TRBV2; D is possibly TRBD1 (5 bases). The germline V gene has CDR1 SNHLY and CDR2 FYNNEI. The germline V and J ends were trimmed by 2 bases and 2 bases, with 10 bases remaining between them. The CDR3 contains 15 residues. In DNA form, the CDR3 reads TGTGCCAGCAGTGAACCCGGACAAGGCAATCAGCCCCAGCATTTT. Translating gives CASSEPGQGNQPQHF.

Of note for this clonotype: This is likely a read error, given that the CDR3 carries no conserved phenylalanine or tryptophan at its end. The limits of the CDR3 on the DNA are not certain, so only TCRdb's listed CDR3 is given. CDR3 residues: CASSLWRGY. This chain joins TRBV7-2 and TRBJ2-5; TRBD2 is the table's D call and was not checked against the DNA. Germline CDR1 and CDR2: SGHTA and FQGNSA. The CDR3 is 9 residues long, ends included.

This clonotype was picked up many times. In DNA, the CDR3 is TGTGCCAGCGCCCTTGGGGTGGCAGGAGGCACTGAAGCTTTCTTT. It encodes CASALGVAGGTEAFF. The chain combines TRBV7-8 with TRBJ1-1; D is unclear. Trimming removed 8 bases at V and 4 bases at J, with 20 bases between. The CDR3 sequence is 15 residues long. The germline V gene encodes CDR1 SGHVS and CDR2 FQNEAQ.

About this clonotype: With a much larger clone just one base away, this may be a read error. The genes are TRBV12-3 or TRBV12-4 and TRBJ2-5; 9 bases are shared with TRBD1. This CDR3 contains 16 residues. DNA for the CDR3: TGTGCCAGCAGTCAAACGGACAGGGGTTCGCAAGAGACCCGGTACTTC. Translated, it gives CASSQTDRGSQETRYF.

The chain recombines TRBV5-4 with TRBJ2-7; no definite D call. The germline V and J ends were trimmed by 3 bases and 0 bases, with 10 bases remaining between them. The CDR3 runs 14 residues. In germline, CDR1 is SGHNT, CDR2 YYREEE (reference sequence). The CDR3 bases are TGTGCCAGCAGCTCCGGTGGGGTCTCCTACGAGCAGTACTTC. Translated: CASSSGGVSYEQYF.

This sequence joins TRBV20-1 and TRBJ2-3; a possible D gene is TRBD2 (5 bases). Germline V gene sequence: CDR1 DFQATT, CDR2 SNEGSKA (reference sequence). This CDR3 contains 12 residues. The V gene lost 0 bases and the J gene lost 8 bases, with 9 bases spanning the gap. The CDR3 coding sequence is TGCAGTGCTAGAGATCTAGCCACTACGCAGTATTTT. Encoded protein: CSARDLATTQYF.

This clonotype was found a few times. The chain is built from TRBV2 and TRBJ2-1, with D perhaps matching TRBD2 (9 bases). The CDR3 runs 14 residues. The ends were cut back, 7 bases at V and 7 bases at J, with 17 bases in the middle. Germline CDR1 and CDR2: SNHLY and FYNNEI. The DNA of the CDR3 is TGTGCCAGCACTGCTAGCGGGACAGGTAATGAGCAGTTCTTC. Its translation: CASTASGTGNEQFF.

The V gene is TRBV19, the J gene TRBJ1-1; D is undetermined. The CDR3 extends over 11 amino acids. The V gene's germline CDR1 is LNHDA and CDR2 SQIVND (reference sequence). The V and J ends lost 8 bases and 6 bases respectively, with 10 bases between them. In DNA, the CDR3 is TGTGCCAGTGGATTATACCCTGAAGCTTTCTTT. It translates to CASGLYPEAFF.

This clonotype was detected a few times. The V call is TRBV7-2, the J call TRBJ2-7, with D perhaps TRBD1 (6 bases). Germline V gene data show CDR1 as SGHTA and CDR2 as FQGNSA. The germline V and J ends were trimmed by 0 bases and 2 bases, with 8 bases remaining between them. The CDR3 is made up of 14 amino acids. The CDR3 coding sequence is TGTGCCAGCAGCTTAGCCCAGGGGCCCTACGAGCAGTACTTC. Protein sequence: CASSLAQGPYEQYF. The full variable domain, completed using reference TRBV7-2 and TRBJ2-7, is GAGVSQSPSNKVTEKGKDVELRCDPISGHTALYWYRQSLGQGLEFLIYFQGNSAPDKSGLPSDRFSAERTGGSVSTLTIQRTQQEDSAVYLCASSLAQGPYEQYFGPGTRLTVT.

In this sample, this clonotype turned up once. V gene TRBV25-1 combines with J gene TRBJ2-7; TRBD1 agrees at 9 bases. The CDR3 consists of 18 residues. Germline CDR1 MGHDK, CDR2 SYGVNS. The V gene end was trimmed by 4 bases and the J gene end by 5 bases; junction bases not matched to a gene: 18. The CDR3 DNA reads TGTGCCAGCAGTGTATCCCTGGGACAGGGCCGGTGCAAGCACGAGCAGTACTTC. Translation: CASSVSLGQGRCKHEQYF.

V and J are TRBV20-1 and TRBJ2-7, with D tentatively TRBD2 (5 bases). Germline V CDR1 and CDR2: DFQATT, SNEGSKA (reference sequence). The CDR3 totals 14 residues. The ends were cut back, 3 bases at V and 0 bases at J, with 12 bases in the middle. Here the CDR3 DNA reads TGCAGTGCTAGGCCAGCGGCCACCTCCTACGAGCAGTACTTC. Encoded protein: CSARPAATSYEQYF.

J is TRBJ2-1 and V is TRBV7-6; 7 bases are shared with TRBD1. Germline V CDR1 and CDR2: SGHVS, FNYEAQ. This CDR3 is 13 amino acids long. With 5 bases clipped from V and 6 bases from J, the junction kept 4 bases outside the gene matches. The CDR3 is CASSPGQVNEQFF. Written as DNA, the CDR3 is TGTGCCAGCAGCCCTGGACAGGTCAATGAGCAGTTCTTC.

The chain uses TRBV19 and TRBJ2-7; 9 bases map to TRBD1. With 7 bases clipped from V and 2 bases from J, the junction kept 9 bases outside the gene matches. Germline values: CDR1 LNHDA, CDR2 SQIVND (reference sequence). The CDR3 runs to 15 residues. The CDR3 spells CASNDRDRETYEQYF. The CDR3, as DNA: TGTGCCAGTAATGACCGGGACAGGGAAACCTACGAGCAGTACTTC.

In this sample, this clonotype turned up a few times. V gene TRBV24-1 combines with J gene TRBJ2-7; 9 bases are shared with TRBD1. This CDR3 comprises 15 residues. The V gene's germline CDR1 is KGHDR and CDR2 SFDVKD. Germline trimming cut 3 bases from V and 3 bases from J; bases unmatched to any gene: 5. The CDR3 nucleotides read TGTGCCACCAGTGATCCCGGGACAGGGAACTACGAGCAGTACTTC. Amino acid sequence: CATSDPGTGNYEQYF.

This clonotype was seen many times. The rearrangement uses TRBV4-2 and TRBJ2-3; 12 bases are a match to TRBD2. This CDR3 comprises 19 residues. With 4 bases clipped from V and 2 bases from J, the junction kept 13 bases outside the gene matches. Germline lookup yields CDR1 LGHNA and CDR2 YNFKEQ. The CDR3: CASSPSPASGGELTDTQYF. The CDR3 region has the DNA TGTGCCAGCAGCCCATCCCCAGCTAGCGGGGGGGAGCTCACAGATACGCAGTATTTT.

Remarks on this clonotype: The junction departs from germline at one end; a sequencing error may be responsible. V and J are TRBV7-8 and TRBJ2-7, with a weak D call TRBD2 (7 bases). Per germline, CDR1 SGHVS and CDR2 FQNEAQ. The CDR3 length is 16 residues. The CDR3 DNA sequence: TGCGCCAGCAGCCCCCAAGGGGGGGCAGTTTCCTACGAGCAGTACTTC. It specifies CASSPQGGAVSYEQYF.

V is TRBV29-1 and J is TRBJ1-1, with a possible D match to TRBD1 (6 bases). V was pared by 7 bases and J by 0 bases, with 12 bases between. Germline CDR1 reads SQVTM; CDR2 reads ANQGSEA. The CDR3 is made up of 13 amino acids. CDR3 in amino acids: CSGRQVMNTEAFF. The CDR3 DNA sequence: TGCAGCGGTAGACAGGTAATGAACACTGAAGCTTTCTTT.

This clonotype came up once. The rearrangement links TRBV2 to TRBJ2-1; the match to TRBD2 covers 12 bases. CDR3 size: 20 residues. Trimming cost V 2 bases and J 0 bases; bases outside gene matches: 11. The germline V gene has CDR1 SNHLY and CDR2 FYNNEI. The CDR3 bases are TGTGCCAGCAGTGAAAAGCATCCTAGCGGGGGGGGAATCTCCTACAATGAGCAGTTCTTC. Its translation is CASSEKHPSGGGISYNEQFF.